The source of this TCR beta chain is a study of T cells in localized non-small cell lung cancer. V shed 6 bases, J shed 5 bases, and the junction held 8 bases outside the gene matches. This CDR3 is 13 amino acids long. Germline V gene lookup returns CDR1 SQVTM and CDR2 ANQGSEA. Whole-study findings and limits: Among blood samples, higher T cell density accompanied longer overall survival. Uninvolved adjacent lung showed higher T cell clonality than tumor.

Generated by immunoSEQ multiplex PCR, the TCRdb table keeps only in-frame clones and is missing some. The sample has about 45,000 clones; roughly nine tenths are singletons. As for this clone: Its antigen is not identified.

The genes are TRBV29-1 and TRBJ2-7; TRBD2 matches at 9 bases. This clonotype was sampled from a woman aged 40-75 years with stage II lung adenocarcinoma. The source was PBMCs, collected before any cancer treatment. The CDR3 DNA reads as TGCAGCGTCCGTAGCGGGGGTGCCCACGAGCAGTACTTC. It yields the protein CSVRSGGAHEQYF.